This TCR beta chain was observed in a study of T-cell reconstitution after alpha-beta-depleted transplantation in children. The V end lost 4 bases, the J end lost 1 base, and 9 bases lay between the germline ends. Germline CDR1 is SGHRS and CDR2 is YFSETQ. The CDR3 has 14 residues. The library targeted TCRbeta and was prepared with unique molecular identifiers. TCRdb fed the PCR reads into MiXCR, producing one record per CDR3 protein. The sample holds 400,000 to 450,000 distinct CDR3 sequences, approximately 42% seen once. The clonotype originates from a girl aged 2-9 years with aplastic anemia, due to receive a stem cell transplant. The sequenced sample was PBMCs, obtained before TCRalphabeta/CD19-depleted stem cell transplant. The chain couples TRBV5-1 to TRBJ1-3; weak D call: TRBD1 (5 bases). CDR3 protein: CASSTGGSGNTIYF. Written as DNA, the CDR3 is TGCGCCAGCAGCACCGGGGGGTCTGGAAACACCATATATTTT.